This T cell receptor beta chain is from a study of T cells in Graves' hyperthyroidism and ophthalmopathy. Study-wide findings and caveats: Also found in blood were most expanded thyroid clonotypes above 0.001.

This clonotype was seen at least ten times. Its matching antigen is unknown. The study based diagnoses on clinical symptoms, serum thyroxine and TRAb, thyroid ultrasound and orbital computed tomography. Amplified regions were TCR beta CDR3 sequences from RNA transcripts. A set of HTBI primers served as the primers for a first-round RT-PCR of the TCR CDR3. Each CDR3 protein gets one entry after TCRdb re-called the multiplex PCR reads with MiXCR. There are about 560,000 distinct CDR3 sequences in the sample; approximately 16% occur only once, and 15% to 20% lies in the top ten. The CDR3 spans 14 residues. V dropped 0 bases and J dropped 9; count of bases not matched to a gene: 6. From germline, CDR1 is SGHRS and CDR2 YFSETQ.

The source is a young woman with Graves' hyperthyroidism. This chain links TRBV5-1 with TRBJ2-1, with 7 bases matching TRBD2. The sequencing input was blood. This CDR3 is CASSLVAGGFEQFF. CDR3 sequence (DNA): TGCGCCAGCAGCTTGGTGGCCGGGGGGTTTGAGCAGTTCTTC.